The rows below give T cell receptor beta chains drawn from one sample of a study of blood T cell repertoires in COVID-19. Assay used: immunoSEQ multiplex PCR; TCRdb lists only in-frame clones, some missing. The data hold 200,000 to 250,000 clones, with about four fifths observed a single time. Sequencing was done on a sample of peripheral blood. The receptors were sampled from a woman older than 75 with COVID-19, enrolled during active disease. CDR3s include the opening cysteine and the closing phenylalanine or tryptophan. The D gene is left open where the match is weak. Where a row states a size, it is once, few, many or the class of an expanded clone; other rows omit it.

>NA|TRBJ2-7|TRBV27|NA
CASRRAGNSYEQYF
TGTGCCAGCCGACGGGCAGGGAACTCCTACGAGCAGTACTTC
>NA|TRBJ1-6|TRBV25-1|few
CASNELLNSPLHF
TGTGCCAGCAACGAACTGCTAAATTCACCCCTCCACTTT
>NA|TRBJ1-3|TRBV2|NA
CASSDLQGLPRNTIYF
TGTGCCAGCAGTGATCTGCAGGGGCTTCCCCGAAACACCATATATTTT
>NA|TRBJ2-7|TRBV10-3|NA
CAINRERAYEQYF
TGTGCCATCAATAGAGAGAGGGCCTACGAGCAGTACTTC
>TRBD1|TRBJ1-6|TRBV9|once
CASSEGGQGNSPLHF
TGTGCCAGCAGCGAGGGGGGACAGGGTAATTCACCCCTCCACTTT
>NA|TRBJ1-1|TRBV10-1|once
CASSGSRGTEAFF
TGCGCCAGCAGTGGAAGCCGGGGGACTGAAGCTTTCTTT
>TRBD2|TRBJ2-1|TRBV18|NA
CASSRSQGLAETQFF
TGTGCCAGCTCACGTTCACAGGGACTAGCGGAGACGCAGTTCTTC
>TRBD2|TRBJ2-7|TRBV7-9|NA
CASSRTSGGYEQYF
TGTGCCAGCAGCCGGACTAGCGGGGGCTACGAGCAGTACTTC
>NA|TRBJ1-1|TRBV18|once
CASSPGAGMNTEAFF
TGTGCCAGCTCACCAGGTGCAGGGATGAACACTGAAGCTTTCTTT
>TRBD2|TRBJ2-1|TRBV5-6|NA
CASSLERGGRGNEQFF
TGTGCCAGCAGCTTGGAGCGGGGGGGCAGAGGGAATGAGCAGTTCTTC
>NA|TRBJ2-3|TRBV9|NA
CASSAGTPGTDTQYF
TGTGCCAGCAGCGCCGGGACTCCTGGGACAGATACGCAGTATTTT
>NA|TRBJ2-5|TRBV19|NA
CASSMWLGRETQYF
TGTGCCAGTAGTATGTGGCTAGGCAGAGAGACCCAGTACTTC
>NA|TRBJ1-2|TRBV6-6|NA
CASSYSGDTYGYTF
TGTGCCAGCAGTTACTCGGGGGACACCTATGGCTACACCTTC
>TRBD1|TRBJ1-2|TRBV24-1|NA
CATSDFGTGHGYTF
TGTGCCACCAGTGATTTCGGGACAGGGCATGGCTACACCTTC
>NA|TRBJ1-2|TRBV7-2|NA
CASSPWADSNYGYTF
TGTGCCAGCAGCCCGTGGGCAGATTCTAACTATGGCTACACCTTC
>NA|TRBJ2-7|TRBV21-1|NA
CASSKVASGRLPSYEQYF
TGTGCCAGCAGCAAAGTGGCCAGCGGGAGGCTACCTTCCTACGAGCAGTACTTC
>NA|TRBJ1-1|TRBV19|NA
CATKRGTPNTEAFF
TGTGCGACAAAACGGGGAACGCCGAACACTGAAGCTTTCTTT
>NA|TRBJ1-2|TRBV5-8|NA
CASSLTYEAYTF
TGTGCCAGCAGCTTGACTTATGAGGCTTACACCTTC
>NA|TRBJ1-3|TRBV9|NA
CASSPVGQRGNTIYF
TGTGCCAGCAGCCCGGTAGGACAGAGAGGAAACACCATATATTTT
>NA|TRBJ2-7|TRBV6-5|NA
CASAPGSYEQYF
TGTGCCAGCGCCCCGGGGAGTTACGAGCAGTACTTC
>TRBD1|TRBJ2-2|TRBV28|NA
CASSSGQDMTGELFF
TGTGCCAGCAGCTCGGGACAGGACATGACCGGGGAGCTGTTTTTT
>NA|TRBJ2-5|TRBV14|NA
CASSGGLSWSETQYF
TGTGCCAGCAGCGGGGGACTTTCGTGGTCAGAGACCCAGTACTTC
>NA|TRBJ2-1|TRBV6-4|few
CASSDTWATRADGNEQFF
TGTGCCAGCAGTGATACTTGGGCCACTAGGGCCGACGGGAATGAGCAGTTCTTC
>NA|TRBJ1-2|TRBV7-3|NA
CASSSGGSLYF
TGTGCCAGCAGCTCCGGGGGGTCCTTATACTTC
>NA|TRBJ2-5|TRBV14|NA
CASSQTTTQYF
TGTGCCAGCAGCCAGACTACCACCCAGTACTTC
>NA|TRBJ2-7|TRBV12-2|few
CASRLARGAVYEQYF
TGTGCAAGTCGCTTAGCCCGGGGGGCCGTCTACGAGCAGTACTTC
>NA|TRBJ1-5|TRBV6-6|NA
CAAGMRNQPQHF
TGTGCCGCGGGTATGCGCAATCAGCCCCAGCATTTT
>NA|TRBJ2-2|TRBV6-5|NA
CGAQPTLNTGELFF
TGTGGAGCGCAGCCGACCTTAAACACCGGGGAGCTGTTTTTT
>TRBD2|TRBJ2-2|TRBV5-1|NA
CASSPSGVTGELFF
TGCGCCAGCAGCCCAAGCGGGGTCACCGGGGAGCTGTTTTTT
>NA|TRBJ2-7|TRBV11-2|NA
CASSLALSYEQYF
TGTGCCAGCAGCTTAGCCCTTTCCTACGAGCAGTACTTC
>NA|TRBJ2-3|TRBV5-1|NA
CASSLNWPPFSTDTQYF
TGCGCCAGCAGCTTAAATTGGCCTCCCTTTTCGACAGATACGCAGTATTTT
>NA|TRBJ1-1|TRBV18|NA
CASSPRATPNTEAFF
TGTGCCAGCTCACCCAGGGCGACCCCGAACACTGAAGCTTTCTTT
>NA|TRBJ1-4|TRBV20-1|NA
CSAPVEKLFF
TGCAGTGCTCCAGTAGAAAAACTGTTTTTT
>TRBD1|TRBJ2-2|TRBV7-9|NA
CASSSYPGQVNTGELFF
TGTGCCAGCAGCTCCTACCCGGGACAGGTTAACACCGGGGAGCTGTTTTTT
>TRBD1|TRBJ1-5|TRBV7-2|NA
CASSPMAGGDQPQHF
TGTGCCAGCAGCCCAATGGCAGGGGGCGATCAGCCCCAGCATTTT
>NA|TRBJ2-7|TRBV5-6|NA
CASSFRNSWEQYF
TGTGCCAGCAGCTTTCGAAACAGTTGGGAGCAGTACTTC
>TRBD1|TRBJ2-2|TRBV5-4|NA
CASSTDRAGELFF
TGTGCCAGCAGCACTGACAGGGCCGGGGAGCTGTTTTTT
>TRBD1|TRBJ1-1|TRBV19|NA
CASSKGTGLTNTEAFF
TGTGCCAGTAGTAAAGGGACAGGGCTTACGAACACTGAAGCTTTCTTT
>NA|TRBJ2-7|TRBV14|NA
CASSHAYEQYF
TGTGCCAGCAGTCATGCCTACGAGCAGTACTTC
>TRBD1|TRBJ1-3|TRBV10-2|NA
CATKQTGGSGNTIYF
TGCGCCACCAAACAGACAGGGGGCTCTGGAAACACCATATATTTT
>NA|TRBJ1-4|TRBV18|NA
CASSPNSGVTNEKLFF
TGTGCCAGCTCACCAAATTCAGGGGTGACTAATGAAAAACTGTTTTTT
>TRBD2|TRBJ2-5|TRBV6-5|NA
CASRGLAGLQETQYF
TGTGCCAGCAGGGGACTAGCGGGGCTCCAAGAGACCCAGTACTTC
>TRBD1|TRBJ2-6|TRBV3-1/TRBV3-2|NA
CASSQDRTGAGANVLTF
TGTGCCAGCAGCCAAGATAGAACAGGGGCTGGGGCCAACGTCCTGACTTTC
>NA|TRBJ2-1|TRBV14|NA
CASSRLAGVYNEQFF
TGTGCCAGCAGCCGCCTCGCGGGTGTATACAATGAGCAGTTCTTC
>NA|TRBJ1-5|TRBV2|NA
CASSFTNKRQPQHF
TGTGCCAGCAGTTTTACAAACAAGCGTCAGCCCCAGCATTTT
>NA|TRBJ2-5|TRBV5-4|NA
CASSLWIGGPETQYF
TGTGCCAGCAGCTTATGGATTGGGGGCCCCGAGACCCAGTACTTC
>NA|TRBJ1-5|TRBV19|NA
CASSSRGGETNQPQHF
TGTGCCAGTAGTTCCCGGGGGGGGGAGACGAATCAGCCCCAGCATTTT
>NA|TRBJ2-7|TRBV6-5|NA
CASSRTTVPPYEQYF
TGTGCCAGCAGTCGAACGACAGTACCCCCCTACGAGCAGTACTTC
>NA|TRBJ2-7|TRBV28|once
CASMVPRPSSYEQYF
TGTGCCAGCATGGTCCCCAGGCCCAGCTCCTACGAGCAGTACTTC
>TRBD1|TRBJ1-5|TRBV19|NA
CASRDRGLGGNQPQHF
TGTGCCAGCCGGGACAGGGGGTTGGGGGGCAATCAGCCCCAGCATTTT
>NA|TRBJ1-2|TRBV5-1|NA
CASSLSWGANYGYTF
TGCGCCAGCAGCTTGAGCTGGGGCGCAAACTATGGCTACACCTTC
>TRBD1|TRBJ2-2|TRBV28|NA
CASNPDRGGTGELFF
TGTGCCAGCAACCCGGACAGGGGGGGGACCGGGGAGCTGTTTTTT
>NA|TRBJ2-1|TRBV11-1|NA
CASSFFSDNEQFF
TGTGCCAGCAGCTTTTTTTCGGACAATGAGCAGTTCTTC
>TRBD1|TRBJ2-7|TRBV4-1|NA
CASSIRQGDEQYF
TGCGCCAGCAGCATACGACAGGGGGACGAGCAGTACTTC
>NA|TRBJ1-2|TRBV14|NA
CASSQYSINYGYTF
TGTGCCAGCAGCCAATACAGTATTAACTATGGCTACACCTTC
>TRBD1|TRBJ2-3|TRBV7-6|NA
CASSPGTGATDTQYF
TGTGCCAGCAGCCCCGGGACAGGAGCCACAGATACGCAGTATTTT
>TRBD2|TRBJ2-3|TRBV4-1|NA
CASSHRDYRNTQYF
TGCGCCAGCAGCCACAGGGACTACCGGAATACGCAGTATTTT
>TRBD2|TRBJ2-1|TRBV7-2|NA
CASSKGGSGKYNEQFF
TGTGCCAGCAGCAAGGGGGGTAGCGGGAAATACAATGAGCAGTTCTTC
>NA|TRBJ1-3|TRBV7-8|NA
CASSFGVEGNTIYF
TGTGCCAGCAGCTTCGGGGTGGAGGGAAACACCATATATTTT